This TCR beta chain was recovered during a study of neoadjuvant anti-PD-1 for oral cavity cancer. The CDR3 loop spans 13 amino acids. The V gene's germline CDR1 is SQVTM and CDR2 ANQGSEA. The V end was cut by 7 bases, the J end by 2 bases, with 12 bases between. TCRdb keeps only in-frame clones here, not all; method: immunoSEQ multiplex PCR. The top ten clones hold 2% to 3% of a sample with tens of thousands of clones, 70% to 85% of them seen once. This chain links TRBV29-1 with TRBJ1-3; D remains ambiguous. Material: PBMCs, obtained before nivolumab (anti-PD-1) treatment. The sequence derives from a person aged 35 to 85 with oral cavity squamous cell carcinoma. DNA for the CDR3: TGCAGCGGGACGAAAAACCCTGGAAACACCATATATTTT. Its translation: CSGTKNPGNTIYF.